These T cell receptor beta chains were read from a single sample in a study of shared clonotypes between healthy human individuals. TCRdb's table, derived via immunoSEQ multiplex PCR, lists solely in-frame clones and lacks some. Of around 2,000,000 clones listed, roughly 94% are singletons. The specimen was naive CD8+ T cells sorted from blood. Receptor source: a man between 18 and 29 years old in good health. CDR3s include the opening cysteine and the closing phenylalanine or tryptophan. D genes are given only for firm matches. Size values are once, few and many counts, or a class for expanded clones, and some rows have none.

abundance,j_gene,v_gene,d_gene,CDR3aa,CDR3nt
NA,TRBJ1-5,TRBV2,TRBD1,CASSYGTGWNQPQHF,TGTGCCAGCAGTTACGGGACAGGGTGGAATCAGCCCCAGCATTTT
NA,TRBJ2-5,TRBV9,TRBD1,CASSVGTGDQETQYF,TGTGCCAGCAGCGTAGGGACAGGGGACCAAGAGACCCAGTACTTC
NA,TRBJ2-1,TRBV7-9,TRBD2,CASSLITSAYNEQFF,TGTGCCAGCAGCTTAATCACTAGCGCGTACAATGAGCAGTTCTTC
once,TRBJ2-7,TRBV4-1,NA,CASSQDSGAESYEQYF,TGCGCCAGCAGCCAAGATTCCGGGGCTGAATCCTACGAGCAGTACTTC
few,TRBJ1-1,TRBV20-1,NA,CSANMNTEAFF,TGCAGTGCTAATATGAACACTGAAGCTTTCTTT
once,TRBJ2-6,TRBV5-5,TRBD2,CASSLGRGTGANVLTF,TGTGCCAGCAGTCTCGGGAGGGGAACTGGGGCCAACGTCCTGACTTTC
NA,TRBJ1-3,TRBV2,NA,CASRRGRAETPYIF,NA
NA,TRBJ2-7,TRBV2,TRBD1,CASSGQGIPYEQYF,TGTGCCAGCAGTGGACAGGGGATACCTTACGAGCAGTACTTC
NA,TRBJ1-4,TRBV13,NA,CASSLRGGNEKLFF,TGTGCCAGCAGCCTAAGGGGAGGGAACGAAAAACTGTTTTTT
NA,TRBJ2-3,TRBV5-1,TRBD2,CASSLNSGGTDTQYF,TGCGCCAGCAGCTTGAATAGCGGGGGGACAGATACGCAGTATTTT
NA,TRBJ2-7,TRBV5-1,NA,CASSLEETTYEQYF,TGCGCCAGCAGCTTAGAAGAGACGACCTACGAGCAGTACTTC
NA,TRBJ2-5,TRBV4-3,NA,CASSQDLGRLETQYF,TGCGCCAGCAGCCAAGATCTAGGCAGGTTGGAGACCCAGTACTTC
NA,TRBJ1-2,TRBV7-6,TRBD1,CASSPEPRWDRGAPNYGYTF,TGTGCCAGCAGCCCCGAACCTCGTTGGGACAGGGGAGCCCCTAACTATGGCTACACCTTC
NA,TRBJ1-2,TRBV6-5,TRBD1,CASSPGTGDYGYTF,TGTGCCAGCAGTCCTGGGACAGGTGACTATGGCTACACCTTC
once,TRBJ2-7,TRBV7-9,NA,CASSLEGGQAYEQYF,TGTGCCAGCAGCTTAGAAGGCGGACAAGCCTACGAGCAGTACTTC
NA,TRBJ2-7,TRBV4-1,NA,CASSPQDLYEQYF,TGCGCCAGCAGCCCCCAGGACCTCTACGAGCAGTACTTC
NA,TRBJ2-7,TRBV19,NA,CASSIRLSSSIYEQYF,TGTGCCAGTAGTATCCGGCTAAGCAGCAGTATCTACGAGCAGTACTTC
NA,TRBJ2-7,TRBV11-2,NA,CASSLTGNNEQYF,TGTGCCAGCAGCTTAACCGGAAACAACGAGCAGTACTTC